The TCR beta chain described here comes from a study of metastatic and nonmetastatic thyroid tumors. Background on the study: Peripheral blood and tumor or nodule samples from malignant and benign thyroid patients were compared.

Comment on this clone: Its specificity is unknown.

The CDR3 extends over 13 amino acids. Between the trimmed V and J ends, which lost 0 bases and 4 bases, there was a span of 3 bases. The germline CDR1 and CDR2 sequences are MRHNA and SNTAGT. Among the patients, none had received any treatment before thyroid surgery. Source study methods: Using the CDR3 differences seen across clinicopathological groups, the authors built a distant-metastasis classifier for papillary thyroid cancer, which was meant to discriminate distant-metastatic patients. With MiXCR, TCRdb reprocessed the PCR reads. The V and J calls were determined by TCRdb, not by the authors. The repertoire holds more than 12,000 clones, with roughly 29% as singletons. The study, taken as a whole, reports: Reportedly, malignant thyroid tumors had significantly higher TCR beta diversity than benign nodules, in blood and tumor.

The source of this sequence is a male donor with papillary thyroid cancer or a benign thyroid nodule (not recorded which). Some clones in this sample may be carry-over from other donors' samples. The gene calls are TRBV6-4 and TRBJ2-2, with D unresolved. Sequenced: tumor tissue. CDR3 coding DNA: TGTGCCAGCAGTGACTCCGGCACCGGGGAGCTGTTTTTT. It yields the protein CASSDSGTGELFF.